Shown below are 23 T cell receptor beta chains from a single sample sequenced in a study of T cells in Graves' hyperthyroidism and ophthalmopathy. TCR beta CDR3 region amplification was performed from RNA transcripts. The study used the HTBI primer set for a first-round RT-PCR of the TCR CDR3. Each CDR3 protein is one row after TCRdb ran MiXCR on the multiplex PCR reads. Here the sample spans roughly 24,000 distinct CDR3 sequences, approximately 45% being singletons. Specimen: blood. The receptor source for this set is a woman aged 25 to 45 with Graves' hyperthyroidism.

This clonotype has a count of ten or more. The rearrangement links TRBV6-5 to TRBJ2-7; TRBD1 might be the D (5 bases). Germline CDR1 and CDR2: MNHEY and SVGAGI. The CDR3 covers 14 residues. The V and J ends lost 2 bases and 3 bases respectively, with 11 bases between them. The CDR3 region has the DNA TGTGCCAGCAGTTACAGGGTAGGGGTCTACGAGCAGTACTTC. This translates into CASSYRVGVYEQYF.

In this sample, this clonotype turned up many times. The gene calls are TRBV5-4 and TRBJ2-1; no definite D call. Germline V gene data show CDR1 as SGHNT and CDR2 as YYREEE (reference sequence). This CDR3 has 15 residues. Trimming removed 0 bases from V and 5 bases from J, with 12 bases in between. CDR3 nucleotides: TGTGCCAGCAGCTTGGGATTCAGCCTAAACAATGAGCAGTTCTTC. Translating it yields CASSLGFSLNNEQFF. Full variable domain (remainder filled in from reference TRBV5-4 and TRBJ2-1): ETGVTQSPTHLIKTRGQQVTLRCSSQSGHNTVSWYQQALGQGPQFIFQYYREEENGRGNFPPRFSGLQFPNYSSELNVNALELDDSALYLCASSLGFSLNNEQFFGPGTRLTVL.

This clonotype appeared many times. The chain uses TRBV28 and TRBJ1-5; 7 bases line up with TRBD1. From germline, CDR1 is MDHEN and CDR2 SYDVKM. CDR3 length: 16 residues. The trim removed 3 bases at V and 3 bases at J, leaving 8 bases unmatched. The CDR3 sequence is CASSFLDRALNQPQHF. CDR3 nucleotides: TGTGCCAGCAGTTTCCTCGACAGGGCCCTCAATCAGCCCCAGCATTTT.

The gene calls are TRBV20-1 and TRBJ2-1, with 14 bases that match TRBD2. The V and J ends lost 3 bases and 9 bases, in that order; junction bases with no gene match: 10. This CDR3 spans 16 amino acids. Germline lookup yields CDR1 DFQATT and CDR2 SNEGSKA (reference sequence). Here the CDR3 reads CSARSRGLAGVTEQFF. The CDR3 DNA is TGCAGTGCTAGGTCGAGGGGACTAGCGGGAGTAACTGAGCAGTTCTTC.

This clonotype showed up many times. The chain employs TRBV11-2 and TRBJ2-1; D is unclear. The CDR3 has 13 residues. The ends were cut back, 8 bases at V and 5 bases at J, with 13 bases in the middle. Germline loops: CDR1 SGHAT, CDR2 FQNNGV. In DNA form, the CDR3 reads TGTGCCAGCTCAACTGACTGGAACAATGAGCAGTTCTTC. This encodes CASSTDWNNEQFF.

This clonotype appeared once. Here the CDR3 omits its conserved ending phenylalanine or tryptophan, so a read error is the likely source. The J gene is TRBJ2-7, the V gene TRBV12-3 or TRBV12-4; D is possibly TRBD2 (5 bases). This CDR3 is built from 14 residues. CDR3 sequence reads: CASSFTTGTYVQYL. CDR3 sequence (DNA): TGTGCCAGCAGTTTCACCACGGGAACCTACGTGCAGTACCTC.

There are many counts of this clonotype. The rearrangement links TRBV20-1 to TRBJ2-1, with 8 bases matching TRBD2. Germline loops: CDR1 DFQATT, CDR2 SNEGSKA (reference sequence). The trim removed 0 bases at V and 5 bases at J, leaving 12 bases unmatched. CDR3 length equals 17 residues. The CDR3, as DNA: TGCAGTGCTAGAGATAGGATAGCGGGAACCCTTAACAATGAGCAGTTCTTC. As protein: CSARDRIAGTLNNEQFF.

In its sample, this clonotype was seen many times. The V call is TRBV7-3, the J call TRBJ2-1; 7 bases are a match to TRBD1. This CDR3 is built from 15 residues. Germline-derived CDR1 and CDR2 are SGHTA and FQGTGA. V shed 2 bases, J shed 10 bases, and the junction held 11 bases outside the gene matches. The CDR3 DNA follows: TGTGCCAGCAGCTTAGGGGGACAGCCCGGTAGGGAGCAGTTCTTC. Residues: CASSLGGQPGREQFF.

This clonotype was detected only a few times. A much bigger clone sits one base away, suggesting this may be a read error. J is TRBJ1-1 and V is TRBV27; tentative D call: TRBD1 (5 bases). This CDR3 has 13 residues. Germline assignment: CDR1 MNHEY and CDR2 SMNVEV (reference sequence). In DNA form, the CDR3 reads TGTGCCAGCAGTTTCAGGGAGGACACTGAAGCTTCCTTT. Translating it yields CASSFREDTEASF.

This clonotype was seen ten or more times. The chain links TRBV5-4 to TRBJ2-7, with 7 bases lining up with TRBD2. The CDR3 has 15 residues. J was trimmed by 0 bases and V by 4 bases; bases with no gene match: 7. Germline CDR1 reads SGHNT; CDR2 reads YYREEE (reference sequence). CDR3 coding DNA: TGTGCCAGCAGCCGTATAGCGGGTCCCTCCTACGAGCAGTACTTC. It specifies CASSRIAGPSYEQYF.

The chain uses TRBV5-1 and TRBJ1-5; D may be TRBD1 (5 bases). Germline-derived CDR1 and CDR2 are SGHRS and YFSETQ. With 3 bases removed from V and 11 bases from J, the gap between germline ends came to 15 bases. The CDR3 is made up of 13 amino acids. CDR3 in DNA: TGCGCCAGCAGCTCCGACAGAGATCATTCCCAGCATTTT. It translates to CASSSDRDHSQHF.

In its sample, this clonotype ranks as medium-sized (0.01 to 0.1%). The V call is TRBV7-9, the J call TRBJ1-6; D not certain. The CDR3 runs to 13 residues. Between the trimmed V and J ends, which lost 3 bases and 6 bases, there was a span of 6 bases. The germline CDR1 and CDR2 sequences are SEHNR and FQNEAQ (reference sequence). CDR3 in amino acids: CASSFNSNSPLHF. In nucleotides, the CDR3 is TGTGCCAGCAGCTTTAATTCTAATTCACCCCTCCACTTT.

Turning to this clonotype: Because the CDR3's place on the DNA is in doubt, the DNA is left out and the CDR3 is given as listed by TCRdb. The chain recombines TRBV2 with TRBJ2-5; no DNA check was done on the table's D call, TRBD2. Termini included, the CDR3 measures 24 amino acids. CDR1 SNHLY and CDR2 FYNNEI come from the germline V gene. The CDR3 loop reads CASSAAERKHHIFWRGREQETQYF.

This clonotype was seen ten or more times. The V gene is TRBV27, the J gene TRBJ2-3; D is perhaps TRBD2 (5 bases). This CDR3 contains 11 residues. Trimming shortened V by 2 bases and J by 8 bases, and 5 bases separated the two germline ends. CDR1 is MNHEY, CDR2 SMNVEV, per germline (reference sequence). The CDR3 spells CASSLEGTQYF. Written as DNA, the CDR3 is TGTGCCAGCAGTTTAGAGGGTACGCAGTATTTT.

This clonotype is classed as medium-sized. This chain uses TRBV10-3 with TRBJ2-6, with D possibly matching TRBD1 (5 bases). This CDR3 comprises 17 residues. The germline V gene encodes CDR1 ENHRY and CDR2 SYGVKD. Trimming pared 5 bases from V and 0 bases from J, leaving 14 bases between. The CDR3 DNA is TGTGCCATCAGTACAACTGGACAAGTCTCTGGGGCCAACGTCCTGACTTTC. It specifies CAISTTGQVSGANVLTF.

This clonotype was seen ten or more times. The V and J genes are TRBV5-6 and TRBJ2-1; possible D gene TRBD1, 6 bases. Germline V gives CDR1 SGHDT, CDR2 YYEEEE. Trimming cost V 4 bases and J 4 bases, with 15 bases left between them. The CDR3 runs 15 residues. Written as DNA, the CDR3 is TGTGCCAGCAGCCTTCCCGGCCAGGGGTACAATGAGCAGTTCTTC. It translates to CASSLPGQGYNEQFF.

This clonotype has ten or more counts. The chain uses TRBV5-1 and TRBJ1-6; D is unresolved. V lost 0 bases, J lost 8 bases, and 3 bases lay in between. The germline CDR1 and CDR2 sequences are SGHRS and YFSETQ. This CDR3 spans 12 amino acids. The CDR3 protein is CASSLEDSPLHF. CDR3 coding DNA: TGCGCCAGCAGCTTGGAGGATTCACCCCTCCACTTT. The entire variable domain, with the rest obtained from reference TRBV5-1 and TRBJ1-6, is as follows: KAGVTQTPRYLIKTRGQQVTLSCSPISGHRSVSWYQQTPGQGLQFLFEYFSETQRNKGNFPGRFSGRQFSNSRSEMNVSTLELGDSALYLCASSLEDSPLHFGNGTRLTVT.

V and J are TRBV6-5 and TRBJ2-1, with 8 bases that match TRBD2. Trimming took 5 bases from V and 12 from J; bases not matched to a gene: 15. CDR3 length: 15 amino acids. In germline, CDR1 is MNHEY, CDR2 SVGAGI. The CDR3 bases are TGTGCCAGCAGTCCCCGGAGACTGGCGGGGGGACGGCAGTTCTTC. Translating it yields CASSPRRLAGGRQFF.

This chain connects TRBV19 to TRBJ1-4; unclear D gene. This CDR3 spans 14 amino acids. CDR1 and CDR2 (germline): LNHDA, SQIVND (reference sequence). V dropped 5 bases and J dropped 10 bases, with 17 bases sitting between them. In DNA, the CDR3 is TGTGCCAGTAGTTCTCTCGTGTCCGTGGTAAAACTGTTTTTT. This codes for CASSSLVSVVKLFF.

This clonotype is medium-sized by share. The CDR3 DNA follows: TGTGCCAGCAGCTTTGGGGACAGGGACGACGAGCAGTACTTC. It encodes CASSFGDRDDEQYF. The V gene is TRBV7-9, the J gene TRBJ2-7; TRBD1 matches 9 bases. CDR1 is SEHNR, CDR2 FQNEAQ, per germline (reference sequence). After removal of 3 bases from V and 5 bases from J, the junction contained 5 bases not matched to a gene. CDR3 length: 14 residues.

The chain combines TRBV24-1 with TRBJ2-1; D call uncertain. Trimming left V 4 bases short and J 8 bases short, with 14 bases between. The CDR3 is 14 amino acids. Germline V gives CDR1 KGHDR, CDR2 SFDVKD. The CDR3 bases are TGTGCCACCAGTGACCCAGGCAGGTCCGATGAGCAGTTCTTC. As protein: CATSDPGRSDEQFF.

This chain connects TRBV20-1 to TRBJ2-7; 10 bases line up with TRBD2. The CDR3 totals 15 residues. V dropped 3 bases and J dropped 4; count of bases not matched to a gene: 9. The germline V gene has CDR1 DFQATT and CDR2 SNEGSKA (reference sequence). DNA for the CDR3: TGCAGTGCTAGCACACAGGGGACTAGCGCTTACGAGCAGTACTTC. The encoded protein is CSASTQGTSAYEQYF.

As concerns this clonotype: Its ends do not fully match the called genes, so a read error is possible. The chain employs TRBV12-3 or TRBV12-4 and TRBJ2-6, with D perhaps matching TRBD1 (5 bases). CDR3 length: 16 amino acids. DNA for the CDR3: TGTGCCAGCAGTTTAGAATACGGCTCTGGGGCCAACGCCCTGACTTTC. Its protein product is CASSLEYGSGANALTF.